The 26 T cell receptor beta chains presented below share a single source sample, sequenced in a study of cytomegalovirus exposure and HLA in healthy donors (TCRdb year 2017). Receptor amplification or capture employed the immunoSEQ multiplex PCR assay. For the multiplex PCR, a mixture combining 60 forward primers for TCR Vbeta segments and 13 reverse primers for TCR Jbeta segments was used. TCRdb carries this immuneACCESS record with in-frame sequences only. Its versions omit some clonotypes, under half of them owing to an unresolved V gene in the studies checked, with the rest unexplained. The sample table records over 80,000 clones; around 80% of these occur just once. Roughly 5.1% of the sample is held by the ten biggest clonotypes. The sample comprised PBMCs. All receptors derive from a man aged 35 to 55 in good health and CMV-seropositive.

About this clone itself: One end of the junction varies from germline; a read error may be responsible. J is TRBJ1-5 and V is TRBV19; 7 bases are shared with TRBD1. CDR1 is LNHDA, CDR2 SQIVND, per germline (reference sequence). This CDR3 is built from 17 residues. This CDR3 is CVSSIRGDRVINQPQHF. CDR3 nucleotide sequence: TGTGTCAGTAGTATAAGGGGAGACAGGGTAATCAATCAGCCCCAGCATTTT.

V usage is TRBV5-1 and J usage is TRBJ2-2, with 10 bases identical to TRBD2. Germline V CDR1 and CDR2: SGHRS, YFSETQ. The CDR3 loop spans 17 amino acids. Unmatched junction bases numbered 8, after V lost 4 bases and J lost 2 bases. DNA of the CDR3: TGCGCCAGCAGCGACCAACCTAGCGGGGGCAACACCGGGGAGCTGTTTTTT. It is translated as CASSDQPSGGNTGELFF.

The gene calls are TRBV6-1 and TRBJ1-1, with 7 nucleotides matching TRBD1. V shed 5 bases and J 2 bases; nucleotides not matched to a gene: 5. Germline CDR1 MNHNS, CDR2 SASEGT. The CDR3 extends over 14 amino acids. CDR3 in DNA: TGTGCCAGCAGTACCTACAGGGGCAACACTGAAGCTTTCTTT. It codes for CASSTYRGNTEAFF.

The chain links TRBV19 to TRBJ1-1; TRBD1 matches at 11 bases. This CDR3 is built from 15 residues. J gave up 3 bases and V 3 bases, and 3 bases lay outside the gene matches. Germline values: CDR1 LNHDA, CDR2 SQIVND (reference sequence). DNA for the CDR3: TGTGCCAGTAGTATTTCGGGACAGGGGGACACTGAAGCTTTCTTT. Residues: CASSISGQGDTEAFF.

This clone is medium-sized (0.01 to 0.1%). The chain couples TRBV7-9 to TRBJ2-7; D not resolved. The V and J ends lost 1 base and 2 bases respectively, with 9 bases between them. Germline V gives CDR1 SEHNR, CDR2 FQNEAQ (reference sequence). CDR3 length: 14 residues. The DNA of the CDR3 is TGTGCCAGCAGCTTAGTGTCGTCTACCTACGAGCAGTACTTC. Its protein is CASSLVSSTYEQYF.

This chain uses TRBV5-1 with TRBJ1-1; TRBD1 agrees at 8 bases. CDR3 size: 14 residues. CDR1 and CDR2 from the germline V gene are SGHRS and YFSETQ. V was pared by 4 bases and J by 0 bases, with 2 bases of the junction left unmatched. The CDR3 nucleotides read TGCGCCAGCAGCAGGACAGGGATGAACACTGAAGCTTTCTTT. It specifies CASSRTGMNTEAFF.

A remark on this clone: Other nucleotide sequences in the sample specify the same CDR3. The chain employs TRBV5-1 and TRBJ2-3; tentative D call: TRBD2 (5 bases). The CDR3 is made up of 14 amino acids. V gave up 4 bases and J gave up 0 bases, with 9 bases separating them. CDR1 SGHRS and CDR2 YFSETQ come from the germline V gene. The CDR3, as DNA: TGCGCCAGCAGCCGAGGCGGGAGCACAGATACGCAGTATTTT. Its translation: CASSRGGSTDTQYF.

The rearrangement joins TRBV7-9 to TRBJ2-5, with TRBD1 matching over 7 bases. The DNA end is a closer match to TRBJ2-7, so the J assignment may be wrong. CDR1 SEHNR and CDR2 FQNEAQ come from the germline V gene (reference sequence). CDR3 size: 15 residues. As DNA, the CDR3 is TGTGCCAGCAGCCCTAGAGAGGGACAGAACTACGAGCAGTACTTC. This gives the protein CASSPREGQNYEQYF.

The chain recombines TRBV6-1 with TRBJ1-5; maybe TRBD1 (6 bases). V was cut by 7 bases and J by 2 bases, with 15 bases left in between. The CDR3 spans 15 residues. The germline V gene has CDR1 MNHNS and CDR2 SASEGT. This CDR3 is CASTQGGQGNQPQHF. The CDR3, as DNA: TGTGCCAGCACCCAAGGGGGTCAGGGCAATCAGCCCCAGCATTTT.

The J gene is TRBJ2-2, the V gene TRBV5-4; D may be TRBD2 (7 bases). CDR1 is SGHNT and CDR2 is YYREEE in the germline V gene (reference sequence). This CDR3 has 16 amino acids. V dropped 4 bases and J dropped 1 base, with 14 bases sitting between them. The CDR3 loop is CASSPGGLQNTGELFF. CDR3 bases: TGTGCCAGCAGCCCCGGGGGGCTTCAGAACACCGGGGAGCTGTTTTTT.

The chain couples TRBV2 to TRBJ1-4; 11 bases are shared with TRBD1. The CDR3 has 15 amino acids. Germline lookup yields CDR1 SNHLY and CDR2 FYNNEI. J lost 6 bases, V lost 6 bases, and 6 bases had no gene match. This CDR3 reads CASRPGQGDHEKLFF. CDR3 coding DNA: TGTGCCAGCAGGCCGGGACAGGGGGATCATGAAAAACTGTTTTTT.

This chain links TRBV21-1 with TRBJ1-4. TRBV21-1 counts as a pseudogene. This CDR3 contains 15 residues. CDR3 DNA: TGTGCCAGCAGCAAGGGGGGGGGCGAGGGTGAAAAACTGTTTTTT. As protein: CASSKGGGEGEKLFF.

The chain employs TRBV27 and TRBJ2-7, with 11 bases identical to TRBD1. The J segment lost 3 bases and the V segment lost 5 bases, leaving 9 bases of the junction unmatched. Germline V gene lookup returns CDR1 MNHEY and CDR2 SMNVEV (reference sequence). The CDR3 is made up of 16 amino acids. The CDR3 sequence: CASSLTAGTGGYEQYF. The CDR3 region has the DNA TGTGCCAGCAGTCTAACCGCCGGGACAGGGGGCTACGAGCAGTACTTC.

This clone was counted a single time. The V and J genes are TRBV6-5 and TRBJ2-1; D gene uncertain. There are 12 residues in the CDR3. V shed 10 bases and J shed 8 bases, with 15 bases lying between them. Germline V gives CDR1 MNHEY, CDR2 SVGAGI. As DNA, the CDR3 is TGTGCCACCACTACGGGTGGATATGAGCAGTTCTTC. This translates into CATTTGGYEQFF.

This clone occurred a few times. This sequence joins TRBV5-1 and TRBJ1-2; the match to TRBD1 covers 12 bases. The V gene end was trimmed by 4 bases and the J gene end by 2 bases; junction bases not matched to a gene: 3. Germline lookup yields CDR1 SGHRS and CDR2 YFSETQ. This CDR3 is 15 amino acids long. CDR3 sequence (DNA): TGCGCCAGCAGCGGCGGGACAGGGGGCAACTATGGCTACACCTTC. It translates to CASSGGTGGNYGYTF.

The chain combines TRBV7-2 with TRBJ2-7, with TRBD1 as a possible D gene (6 bases). The CDR3 has 16 amino acids. Germline V gene lookup returns CDR1 SGHTA and CDR2 FQGNSA. Trimming shortened V by 1 base and J by 4 bases, and 17 bases separated the two germline ends. The CDR3 loop is CASSLVGAGANYEQYF. In nucleotides, the CDR3 is TGTGCCAGCAGCTTAGTGGGGGCAGGGGCCAATTACGAGCAGTACTTC.

The rearrangement uses TRBV7-8 and TRBJ2-7; D perhaps matches TRBD2 (6 bases). V lost 7 bases and J 4 bases, leaving 11 bases between the germline ends. The CDR3 spans 12 residues. Germline V gene sequence: CDR1 SGHVS, CDR2 FQNEAQ. CDR3 bases: TGTGCCAGCATTAACCGGGGGTACGAGCAGTACTTC. It translates to CASINRGYEQYF.

The chain recombines TRBV7-9 with TRBJ1-2, with a weak D call TRBD1 (5 bases). The CDR3 extends over 14 amino acids. Germline V CDR1 and CDR2: SEHNR, FQNEAQ (reference sequence). The V end lost 5 bases, the J end lost 4 bases, and 14 bases lay between the germline ends. CDR3: CASSRQGVSYGYTF. The CDR3 coding sequence is TGTGCCAGCAGCCGCCAGGGTGTTTCCTATGGCTACACCTTC. The variable domain in full, completed from reference TRBV7-9 and TRBJ1-2, reads DTGVSQNPRHKITKRGQNVTFRCDPISEHNRLYWYRQTLGQGPEFLTYFQNEAQLEKSRLLSDRFSAERPKGSFSTLEIQRTEQGDSAMYLCASSRQGVSYGYTFGSGTRLTVV.

The J gene is TRBJ2-3, the V gene TRBV5-1; perhaps TRBD2 as D (6 bases). V lost 1 base, J lost 0 bases, and 12 bases lay in between. Germline loops: CDR1 SGHRS, CDR2 YFSETQ. This CDR3 contains 16 residues. The chain's CDR3 is CASSLTAGASTDTQYF. CDR3 DNA sequence: TGCGCCAGCAGCTTGACAGCGGGCGCGAGCACAGATACGCAGTATTTT.

The rearrangement links TRBV19 to TRBJ2-2; D ambiguous. This CDR3 has 14 amino acids. Germline V gene sequence: CDR1 LNHDA, CDR2 SQIVND (reference sequence). Trimming left V 10 bases short and J 3 bases short, with 15 bases between. CDR3 coding DNA: TGTGCCACCAAATGGAGCGATTACACCGGGGAGCTGTTTTTT. It translates to CATKWSDYTGELFF.

The rearrangement links TRBV11-1 to TRBJ2-1; maybe TRBD2 (6 bases). This CDR3 spans 15 amino acids. V shed 5 bases and J shed 0 bases, with 11 bases lying between them. Germline CDR1 is SGHAT and CDR2 is FQDESV (reference sequence). The CDR3 DNA is TGTGCCAGCAGCGGGTTAGCGGACTCCTACAATGAGCAGTTCTTC. Its protein product is CASSGLADSYNEQFF.

This chain uses TRBV5-6 with TRBJ1-5; 7 bases match TRBD1. The J segment lost 0 bases and the V segment lost 0 bases, leaving 3 bases of the junction unmatched. CDR1 is SGHDT and CDR2 is YYEEEE in the germline V gene. The CDR3 has 16 amino acids. The CDR3 reads CASSLAGQHSNQPQHF. The CDR3 nucleotides are TGTGCCAGCAGCTTGGCGGGACAGCATAGCAATCAGCCCCAGCATTTT.

Note on this clone: One end of the junction does not line up with germline, which may come from a read error. The chain couples TRBV7-9 to TRBJ2-7, with 9 bases aligning to TRBD1. Germline assignment: CDR1 SEHNR and CDR2 FQNEAQ (reference sequence). The CDR3 is 16 residues long. In DNA form, the CDR3 reads TGTTCCAGCAGCTTAGCGTCCGGACAGGGGACCCACGAGCAGTACTTC. It is translated as CSSSLASGQGTHEQYF.

This clone is a singleton in its sample. V usage is TRBV6-5 and J usage is TRBJ2-1; 7 positions match TRBD2. V was pared by 8 bases and J by 4 bases, with 8 bases of the junction left unmatched. Germline V gene data show CDR1 as MNHEY and CDR2 as SVGAGI. This CDR3 is 14 amino acids long. CDR3 DNA: TGTGCCAGCGCTACCGGGAGGCCGTACAATGAGCAGTTCTTC. This codes for CASATGRPYNEQFF.

The V and J genes are TRBV6-1 and TRBJ2-7, with 8 nucleotides matching TRBD1. The CDR3 extends over 13 amino acids. Germline loops: CDR1 MNHNS, CDR2 SASEGT. V was clipped by 7 bases and J by 2 bases; unmatched bases: 4. The CDR3 DNA sequence: TGTGCCAGCACAACAGGGGGAGCCTACGAGCAGTACTTC. Encoded protein: CASTTGGAYEQYF.

The J gene is TRBJ1-5, the V gene TRBV6-4; D is unclear. Per germline, CDR1 MRHNA and CDR2 SNTAGT. V lost 4 bases, J lost 3 bases, and 7 bases lay in between. There are 13 residues in the CDR3. This CDR3 reads CASSAVPNQPQHF. The DNA of the CDR3 is TGTGCCAGCAGTGCGGTACCCAATCAGCCCCAGCATTTT.